Given below is one TCR beta chain in context. Its antigen is as yet unknown. This sample was taken from a study of coeliac disease. Study-wide points: In active celiac disease, intraepithelial and lamina propria TRB and TRG repertoires were less clonal than controls. Lamina propria and intraepithelial cell fractions may contain each other's cells.

Clones were read by immunoSEQ multiplex PCR, and TCRdb kept only the in-frame ones, dropping some. The sample holds 6,800 or so clones, approximately 72% seen once. Germline CDR1 ENHRY, CDR2 SYGVKD. The length of the CDR3 is 15 residues. The ends lost 4 bases at V and 4 bases at J; junction bases unmatched: 7. Each fraction contributed one roughly 500,000-cell aliquot for sequencing. The sequencing input was lamina propria lymphocytes from the gut. The rearrangement links TRBV10-3 to TRBJ2-1, with 7 bases aligning to TRBD1. The receptor comes from a man under 40 with celiac disease. Here the CDR3 DNA reads TGTGCCATCAGTGGTACGGGACAGTTTTACAATGAGCAGTTCTTC. It yields the protein CAISGTGQFYNEQFF.